The 5 T cell receptor beta chains below all came from one sample that was sequenced in a study of CXCR3-negative and CXCR3-positive naive CD8 T cells (dated by TCRdb to the late 2010s). TCRdb lists the instrument as NextSeq 550. The Human TCR Profiling Kit (MiLaboratory) was used to prepare UMI-labeled 5' RACE TRB cDNA libraries. Reprocessed by TCRdb, the reads give a single entry per CDR3 protein sequence, without DNA. The table for this sample records roughly 45,000 distinct CDR3 sequences. Together, the top ten hold roughly 2.3% of the sample. The specimen sequenced was naive CXCR3- CD8+ T cells from blood. The cell subset or site label, read with the paper, signifies: CD45RO-CCR7+CD27+CD95- naive CD8+ T cells lacking CXCR3 (TNR3-). Receptors were obtained from a human donor in good health. Some clones in this sample may be carry-over from other donors' samples.

The CDR3 loop is CSDRPGLGNHEQFF. V and J are TRBV29-1 and TRBJ2-1; TCRdb's D call, TRBD2, is unchecked because there is no DNA. The CDR3 spans 14 residues. Germline CDR1 reads SQVTM; CDR2 reads ANQGSEA.

The chain couples TRBV6-6 to TRBJ2-7; TCRdb gives TRBD1 as the D gene, but with no DNA this cannot be confirmed. This CDR3 is 13 amino acids long. Germline values: CDR1 MNHNY, CDR2 SVGAGI (reference sequence). CDR3 amino acids: CASSYSDSYEQYF.

The V gene is TRBV12-3 or TRBV12-4, the J gene TRBJ2-5. The CDR3 has 13 amino acids. CDR3 residues: CASSPTGSETQYF.

This clonotype registers medium-sized by frequency. This rearrangement joins TRBV3-1 to TRBJ1-5. The CDR3 contains 13 residues. CDR1 is LGHDT, CDR2 YNNKEL, per germline (reference sequence). The CDR3 protein is CASSQVGYQPQHF.

The chain carries TRBV20-1 and TRBJ2-1; TCRdb returns TRBD1, unconfirmable since there is no DNA. The CDR3 length is 15 residues. CDR1 and CDR2 (germline): DFQATT, SNEGSKA (reference sequence). CDR3 amino acids: CSASDRDSPSNEQFF.